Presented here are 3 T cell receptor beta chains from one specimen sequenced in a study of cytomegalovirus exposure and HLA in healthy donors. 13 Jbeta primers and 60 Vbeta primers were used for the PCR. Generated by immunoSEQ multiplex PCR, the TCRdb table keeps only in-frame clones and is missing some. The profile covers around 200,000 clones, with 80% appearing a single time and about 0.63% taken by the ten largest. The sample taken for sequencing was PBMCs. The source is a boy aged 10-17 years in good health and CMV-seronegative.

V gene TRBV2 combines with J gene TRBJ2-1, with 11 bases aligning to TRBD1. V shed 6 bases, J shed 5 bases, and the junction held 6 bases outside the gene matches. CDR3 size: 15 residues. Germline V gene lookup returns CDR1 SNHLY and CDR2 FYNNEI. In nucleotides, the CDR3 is TGTGCCAGCAGGGACGGGACAGGGGGGAACAATGAGCAGTTCTTC. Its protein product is CASRDGTGGNNEQFF.

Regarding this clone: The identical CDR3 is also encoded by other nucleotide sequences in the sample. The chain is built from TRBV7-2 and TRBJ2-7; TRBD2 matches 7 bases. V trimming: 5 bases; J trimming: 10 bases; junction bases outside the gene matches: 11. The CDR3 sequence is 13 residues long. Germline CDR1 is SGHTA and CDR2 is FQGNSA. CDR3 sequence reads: CASSPPSGGEQYF. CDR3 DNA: TGTGCCAGCAGCCCCCCATCGGGGGGAGAACAGTACTTC.

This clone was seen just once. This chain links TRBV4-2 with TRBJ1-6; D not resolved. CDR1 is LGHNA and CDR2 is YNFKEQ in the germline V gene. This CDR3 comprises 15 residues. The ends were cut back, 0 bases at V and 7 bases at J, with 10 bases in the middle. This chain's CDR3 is CASSQDTLGNSPLHF. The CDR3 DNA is TGTGCCAGCAGCCAAGATACCCTAGGCAATTCACCCCTCCACTTT.